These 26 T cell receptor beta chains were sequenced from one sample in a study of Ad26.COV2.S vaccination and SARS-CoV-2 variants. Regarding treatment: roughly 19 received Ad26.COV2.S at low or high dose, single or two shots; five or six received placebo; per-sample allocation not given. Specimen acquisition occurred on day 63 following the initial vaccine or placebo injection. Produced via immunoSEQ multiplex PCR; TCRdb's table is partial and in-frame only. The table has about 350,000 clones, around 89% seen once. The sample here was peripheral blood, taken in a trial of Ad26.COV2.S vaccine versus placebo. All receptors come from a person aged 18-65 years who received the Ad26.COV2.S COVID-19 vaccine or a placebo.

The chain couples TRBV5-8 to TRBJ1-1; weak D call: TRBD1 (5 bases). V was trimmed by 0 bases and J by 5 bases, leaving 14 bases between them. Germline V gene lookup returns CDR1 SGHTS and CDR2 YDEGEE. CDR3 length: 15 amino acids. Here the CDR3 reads CASSLAWGGGTEAFF. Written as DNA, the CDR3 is TGTGCCAGCAGCTTGGCCTGGGGGGGAGGGACTGAAGCTTTCTTT.

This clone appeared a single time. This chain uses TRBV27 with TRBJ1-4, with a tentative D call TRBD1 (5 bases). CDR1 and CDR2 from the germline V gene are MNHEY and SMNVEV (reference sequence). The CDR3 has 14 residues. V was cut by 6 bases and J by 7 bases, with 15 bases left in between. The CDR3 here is CASSPRVVREKLFF. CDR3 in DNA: TGTGCCAGCAGCCCCAGGGTTGTACGTGAAAAACTGTTTTTT.

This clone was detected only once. The CDR3 sequence is CASGLVLDRAPDTQYF. For the CDR3, the DNA is TGTGCTAGTGGTTTGGTACTTGACAGGGCCCCAGATACGCAGTATTTT. The V gene is TRBV12-5, the J gene TRBJ2-3; 7 positions agree with TRBD1. The V and J ends lost 0 bases and 4 bases, in that order; junction bases with no gene match: 7. Germline V gene lookup returns CDR1 LGHNT and CDR2 FRNRAP. There are 16 residues in the CDR3.

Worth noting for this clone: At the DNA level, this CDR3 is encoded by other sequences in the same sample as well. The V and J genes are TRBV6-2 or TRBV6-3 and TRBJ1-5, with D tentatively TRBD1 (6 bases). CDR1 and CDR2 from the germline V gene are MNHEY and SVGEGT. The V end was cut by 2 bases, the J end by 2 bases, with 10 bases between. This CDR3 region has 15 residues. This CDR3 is CASSYLRGGNQPQHF. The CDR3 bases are TGTGCCAGCAGTTACCTGAGGGGGGGCAATCAGCCCCAGCATTTT.

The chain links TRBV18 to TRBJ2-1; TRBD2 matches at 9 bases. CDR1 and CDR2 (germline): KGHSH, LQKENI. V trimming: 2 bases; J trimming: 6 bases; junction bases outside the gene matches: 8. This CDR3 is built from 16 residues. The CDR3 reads CASSPSKREALNEQFF. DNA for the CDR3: TGTGCCAGCTCACCAAGTAAGCGGGAGGCCCTCAATGAGCAGTTCTTC.

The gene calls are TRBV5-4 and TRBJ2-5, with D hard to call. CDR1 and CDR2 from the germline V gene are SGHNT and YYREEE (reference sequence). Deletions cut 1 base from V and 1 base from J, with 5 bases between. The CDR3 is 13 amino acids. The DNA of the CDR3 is TGTGCCAGCAGCTTGTTATCCCAAGAGACCCAGTACTTC. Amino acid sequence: CASSLLSQETQYF.

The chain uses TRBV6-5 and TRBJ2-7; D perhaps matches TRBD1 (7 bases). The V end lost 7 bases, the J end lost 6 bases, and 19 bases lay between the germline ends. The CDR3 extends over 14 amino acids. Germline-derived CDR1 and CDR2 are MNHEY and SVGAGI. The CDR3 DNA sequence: TGTGCCAGCAACCGCAGGGGGGAAGAGGGCGAGCAGTACTTC. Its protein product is CASNRRGEEGEQYF.

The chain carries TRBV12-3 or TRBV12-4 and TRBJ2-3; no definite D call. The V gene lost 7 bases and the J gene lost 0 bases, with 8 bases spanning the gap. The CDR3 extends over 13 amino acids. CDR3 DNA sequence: TGTGCCAGCACCATCCGGAGCACAGATACGCAGTATTTT. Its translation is CASTIRSTDTQYF.

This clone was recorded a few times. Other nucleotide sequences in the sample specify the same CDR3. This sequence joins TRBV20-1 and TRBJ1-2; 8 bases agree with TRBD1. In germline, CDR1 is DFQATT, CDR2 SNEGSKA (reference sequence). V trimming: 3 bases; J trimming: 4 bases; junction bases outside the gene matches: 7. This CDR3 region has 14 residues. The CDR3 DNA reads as TGCAGTGCTAGTTCCAGGGGGCTTGGCTATGGCTACACCTTC. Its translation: CSASSRGLGYGYTF.

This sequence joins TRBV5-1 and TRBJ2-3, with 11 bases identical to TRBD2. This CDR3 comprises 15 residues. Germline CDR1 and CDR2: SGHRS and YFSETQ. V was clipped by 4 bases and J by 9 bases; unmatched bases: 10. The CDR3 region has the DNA TGCGCCAGCAGCCGCTTAGCGGGAGGGAAGGAAACGCAGTATTTT. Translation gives CASSRLAGGKETQYF.

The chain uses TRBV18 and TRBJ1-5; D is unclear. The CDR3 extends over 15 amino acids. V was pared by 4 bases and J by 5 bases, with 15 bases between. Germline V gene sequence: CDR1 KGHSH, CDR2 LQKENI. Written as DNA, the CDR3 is TGTGCCAGCTCACAGAGTGGTAGTGGTCATCAGCCCCAGCATTTT. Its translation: CASSQSGSGHQPQHF.

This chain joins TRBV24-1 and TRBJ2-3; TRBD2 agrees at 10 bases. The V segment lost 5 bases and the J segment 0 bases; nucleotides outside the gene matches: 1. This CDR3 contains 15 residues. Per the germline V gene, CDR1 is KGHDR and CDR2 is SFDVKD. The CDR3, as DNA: TGTGCCACCAGTGGTAGCGGGAGGAGCACAGATACGCAGTATTTT. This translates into CATSGSGRSTDTQYF.

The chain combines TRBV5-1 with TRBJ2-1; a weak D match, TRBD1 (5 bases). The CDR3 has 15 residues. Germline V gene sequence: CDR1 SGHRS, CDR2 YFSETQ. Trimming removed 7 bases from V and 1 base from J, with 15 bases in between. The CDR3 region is CASGFDSTSYNEQFF. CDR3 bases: TGCGCCAGCGGATTCGACAGCACGTCCTACAATGAGCAGTTCTTC.

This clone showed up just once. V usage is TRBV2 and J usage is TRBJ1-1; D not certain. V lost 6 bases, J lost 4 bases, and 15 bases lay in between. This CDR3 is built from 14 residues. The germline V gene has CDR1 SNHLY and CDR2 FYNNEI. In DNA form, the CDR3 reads TGTGCCAGCAGCATGTCCCCGCTCCCCACTGAAGCTTTCTTT. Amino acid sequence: CASSMSPLPTEAFF. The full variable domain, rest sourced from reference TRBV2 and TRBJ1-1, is EPEVTQTPSHQVTQMGQEVILRCVPISNHLYFYWYRQILGQKVEFLVSFYNNEISEKSEIFDDQFSVERPDGSNFTLKIRSTKLEDSAMYFCASSMSPLPTEAFFGQGTRLTVV.

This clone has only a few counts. CDR3 amino acids: CASSPTGGHVEQFF. The DNA of the CDR3 is TGTGCCAGCAGCCCGACAGGGGGCCACGTTGAGCAGTTCTTC. The gene calls are TRBV5-6 and TRBJ2-1; 10 bases fit TRBD1. V was clipped by 4 bases and J by 9 bases; unmatched bases: 7. Per germline, CDR1 SGHDT and CDR2 YYEEEE. This CDR3 region has 14 residues.

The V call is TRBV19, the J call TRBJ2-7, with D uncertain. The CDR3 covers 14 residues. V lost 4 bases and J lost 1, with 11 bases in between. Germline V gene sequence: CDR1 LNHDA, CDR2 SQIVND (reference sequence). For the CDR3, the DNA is TGTGCCAGTAGTAAATCTAGAAGTTCCTACGAGCAGTACTTC. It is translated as CASSKSRSSYEQYF.

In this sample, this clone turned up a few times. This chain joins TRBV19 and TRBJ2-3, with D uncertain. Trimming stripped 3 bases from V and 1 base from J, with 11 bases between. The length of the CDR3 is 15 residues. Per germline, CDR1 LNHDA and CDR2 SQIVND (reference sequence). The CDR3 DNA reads TGTGCCAGTAGTATGGAAGACCCAGGCACAGATACGCAGTATTTT. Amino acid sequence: CASSMEDPGTDTQYF.

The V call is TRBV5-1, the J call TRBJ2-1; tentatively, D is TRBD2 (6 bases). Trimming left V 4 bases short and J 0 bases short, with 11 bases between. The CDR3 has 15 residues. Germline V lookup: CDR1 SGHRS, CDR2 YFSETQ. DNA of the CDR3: TGCGCCAGCAGCCGGGGAGGTAGCTCCTACAATGAGCAGTTCTTC. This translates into CASSRGGSSYNEQFF.

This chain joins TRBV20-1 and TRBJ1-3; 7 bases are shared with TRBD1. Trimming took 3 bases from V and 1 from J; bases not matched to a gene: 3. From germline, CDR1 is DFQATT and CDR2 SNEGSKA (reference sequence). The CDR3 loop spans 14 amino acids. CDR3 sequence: CSASSGGSGNTIYF. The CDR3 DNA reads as TGCAGTGCTAGTTCAGGGGGGTCTGGAAACACCATATATTTT.

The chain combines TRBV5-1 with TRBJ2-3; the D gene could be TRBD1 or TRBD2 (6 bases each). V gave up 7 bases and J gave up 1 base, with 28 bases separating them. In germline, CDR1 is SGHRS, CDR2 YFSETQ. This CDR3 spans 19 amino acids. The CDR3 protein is CASRLALGSGADGTDTQYF. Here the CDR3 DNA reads TGCGCCAGCCGATTGGCCCTGGGGTCGGGGGCAGATGGCACAGATACGCAGTATTTT.

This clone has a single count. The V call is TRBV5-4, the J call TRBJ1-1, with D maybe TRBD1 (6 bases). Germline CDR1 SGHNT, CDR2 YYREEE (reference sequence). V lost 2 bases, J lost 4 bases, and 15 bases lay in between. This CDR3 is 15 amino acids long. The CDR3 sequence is CASSLYDRRGTEAFF. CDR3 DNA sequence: TGTGCCAGCAGCTTATATGACAGGAGGGGCACTGAAGCTTTCTTT.

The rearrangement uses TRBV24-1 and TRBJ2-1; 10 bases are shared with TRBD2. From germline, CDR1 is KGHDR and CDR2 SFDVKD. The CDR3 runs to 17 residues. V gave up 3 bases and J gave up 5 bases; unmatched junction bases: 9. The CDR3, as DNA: TGTGCCACCAGTGATCCCGCCGGGACTAGCGATAACAATGAGCAGTTCTTC. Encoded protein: CATSDPAGTSDNNEQFF.

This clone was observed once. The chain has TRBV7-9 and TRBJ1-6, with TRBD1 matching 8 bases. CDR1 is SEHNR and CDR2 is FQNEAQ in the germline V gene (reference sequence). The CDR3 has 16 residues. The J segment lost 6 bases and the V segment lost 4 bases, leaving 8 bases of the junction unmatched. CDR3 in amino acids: CASSSWTGSRNSPLHF. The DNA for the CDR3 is TGTGCCAGCAGCTCCTGGACAGGGTCTCGTAATTCACCCCTCCACTTT.

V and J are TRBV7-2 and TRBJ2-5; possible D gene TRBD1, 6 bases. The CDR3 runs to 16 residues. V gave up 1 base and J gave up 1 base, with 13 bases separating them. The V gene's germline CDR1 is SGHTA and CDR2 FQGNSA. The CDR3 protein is CASSLVRTAIQETQYF. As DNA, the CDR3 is TGTGCCAGCAGCTTAGTTCGGACAGCCATCCAAGAGACCCAGTACTTC.

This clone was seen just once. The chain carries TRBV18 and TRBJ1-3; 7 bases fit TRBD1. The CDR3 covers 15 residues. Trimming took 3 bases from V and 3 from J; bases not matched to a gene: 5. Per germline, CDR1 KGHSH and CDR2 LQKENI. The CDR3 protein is CASSPLDRDGNTIYF. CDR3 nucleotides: TGTGCCAGCTCACCCCTCGACAGGGATGGAAACACCATATATTTT.

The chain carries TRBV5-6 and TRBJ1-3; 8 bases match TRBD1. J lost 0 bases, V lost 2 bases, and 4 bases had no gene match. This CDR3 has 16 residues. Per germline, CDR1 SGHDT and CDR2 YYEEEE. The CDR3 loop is CASSFGTGYSGNTIYF. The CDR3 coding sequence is TGTGCCAGCAGCTTTGGGACAGGATACTCTGGAAACACCATATATTTT.